This T cell receptor (beta chain) was observed in a study of blood T cell repertoires in COVID-19. Background on the study: Samples came from the United States, Italy and Spain, spanning acute and convalescent COVID-19. The analysed material was cDNA or gDNA that came from T cells, B-cell-depleted T cells, or PBMCs.

Data came from immunoSEQ multiplex PCR; TCRdb stores just in-frame clones and leaves some out. The sample lists 200,000 to 250,000 clones, around 87% occurring once. Germline trimming cut 5 bases from V and 1 base from J; bases unmatched to any gene: 2. This CDR3 has 14 amino acids. Looked up from germline, CDR1 is SEHNR and CDR2 is FQNEAQ (reference sequence). The sample was peripheral blood. This clonotype originated in a woman aged 45-65 years with COVID-19, enrolled during active disease. The chain carries TRBV7-9 and TRBJ1-2, with TRBD1 matching 9 bases. The CDR3 spells CASSQGQGNYGYTF. The CDR3 DNA reads as TGTGCCAGCAGCCAGGGACAGGGTAACTATGGCTACACCTTC.